Below, 10 T cell receptor beta chains from the same sample are listed, as sequenced in a study of CD8+CD57+ T cells in acquired aplastic anemia. TCR beta VDJ and CDR3 profiling used genomic DNA as template. TCRdb passed the reads through MiXCR, listing each CDR3 protein once. The data show about 400,000 distinct CDR3 sequences, 65% to 80% seen once. Source material: sorted CD4+, CD8+, or CD8+CD57+ T cells (not recorded which) from PBMCs. Receptors were obtained from a human donor in good health, serving as a control.

For this clonotype: The limits of the CDR3 on the DNA are not certain, so only TCRdb's listed CDR3 is given. V and J are TRBV19 and TRBJ1-1; the D call of TRBD1 is as the table states it, not checked on the DNA. The CDR3 length is 17 residues, termini included. Germline V CDR1 and CDR2: LNHDA, SQIVND (reference sequence). The CDR3 spells CARGSQGLTMATPSVLF.

This clonotype was found many times. The chain is built from TRBV2 and TRBJ1-5, with a possible D match to TRBD1 (6 bases). The V gene's germline CDR1 is SNHLY and CDR2 FYNNEI. The CDR3 loop spans 13 amino acids. Trimming removed 8 bases from V and 8 bases from J, with 16 bases in between. The CDR3 sequence: CASSPEGGEPQHF. The CDR3 DNA is TGTGCCAGCTCCCCAGAGGGGGGGGAGCCCCAGCATTTT.

The chain has TRBV9 and TRBJ2-7; TRBD1 matches at 7 bases. The germline CDR1 and CDR2 sequences are SGDLS and YYNGEE. J was trimmed by 1 base and V by 5 bases; bases with no gene match: 6. CDR3 length: 14 amino acids. The CDR3 here is CASRAQGHSYEQYF. CDR3 DNA sequence: TGTGCCAGCAGGGCACAGGGGCATTCCTACGAGCAGTACTTC.

V and J are TRBV13 and TRBJ1-1; D remains unclear. There are 15 residues in the CDR3. Germline loops: CDR1 PRHDT, CDR2 FYEKMQ (reference sequence). Trimming stripped 5 bases from V and 12 bases from J, with 25 bases between. Here the CDR3 reads CASSPRGRSSYEPFF. The CDR3 region has the DNA TGTGCCAGCAGCCCCCGCGGAAGGAGCTCCTACGAGCCTTTCTTT. Together with reference TRBV13 and TRBJ1-1, the CDR3 gives the full variable domain: AAGVIQSPRHLIKEKRETATLKCYPIPRHDTVYWYQQGPGQDPQFLISFYEKMQSDKGSIPDRFSAQQFSDYHSELNMSSLELGDSALYFCASSPRGRSSYEPFFGQGTRLTVV.

The table lists this clonotype with many counts. The V gene is TRBV5-5, the J gene TRBJ1-4; D is perhaps TRBD1 (5 bases). Trimming stripped 3 bases from V and 8 bases from J, with 11 bases between. This CDR3 is 13 amino acids long. Germline assignment: CDR1 SGHKS and CDR2 YYEKEE (reference sequence). The CDR3 loop reads CASSSWTSEKLFF. In DNA, the CDR3 is TGTGCCAGCAGCTCCTGGACAAGCGAAAAACTGTTTTTT.

The V gene is TRBV6-4, the J gene TRBJ2-5; 13 positions agree with TRBD2. V was pared by 8 bases and J by 0 bases, with 9 bases of the junction left unmatched. CDR3 length: 17 amino acids. Germline V gives CDR1 MRHNA, CDR2 SNTAGT. CDR3 coding DNA: TGTGCCAGCGGAGAAGGGACTAGCGGGATGTACCAAGAGACCCAGTACTTC. Its protein product is CASGEGTSGMYQETQYF.

This clonotype was counted ten times or more. This rearrangement joins TRBV5-6 to TRBJ2-3; D possibly corresponds to TRBD2 (5 bases). Trimming left V 2 bases short and J 2 bases short, with 12 bases between. Germline CDR1 is SGHDT and CDR2 is YYEEEE. This CDR3 has 15 amino acids. The CDR3, as DNA: TGTGCCAGCAGCTTTCGCGGACTGAACACAGATACGCAGTATTTT. It is translated as CASSFRGLNTDTQYF.

This clonotype was picked up many times. The chain links TRBV4-1 to TRBJ1-2, with TRBD1 matching over 11 bases. CDR1 MGHRA and CDR2 YSYEKL come from the germline V gene. The CDR3 runs 17 residues. The ends lost 8 bases at V and 0 bases at J; junction bases unmatched: 11. CDR3 amino acids: CASSGTGGFKANYGYTF. In DNA, the CDR3 is TGCGCCAGCTCCGGGACAGGGGGGTTTAAAGCTAACTATGGCTACACCTTC.

This clonotype has a count of ten or more. The CDR3 DNA is TGTGCCAGCAGTCCTTCCTACCCCCCAAGTCAGGACAGGGAGGATGGCTACACCTTC. It specifies CASSPSYPPSQDREDGYTF. The J gene is TRBJ1-2, the V gene TRBV25-1; TRBD1 matches at 8 bases. J was trimmed by 6 bases and V by 5 bases; bases with no gene match: 23. CDR1 is MGHDK and CDR2 is SYGVNS in the germline V gene. The CDR3 length is 19 residues.

The chain recombines TRBV7-3 with TRBJ2-3, with 7 bases matching TRBD1. This CDR3 is 15 amino acids long. Trimming removed 1 base from V and 2 bases from J; junction bases left unmatched: 3. The V gene's germline CDR1 is SGHTA and CDR2 FQGTGA. The DNA for the CDR3 is TGTGCCAGCAGCTTAATCGGGACAGTCACAGATACGCAGTATTTT. As protein: CASSLIGTVTDTQYF.